This TCR beta chain emerged from a study of blood T cell repertoires in COVID-19. Study-level background: T cells, B-cell-depleted T cells, or PBMCs supplied cDNA or gDNA.

TCRdb's copy holds only in-frame clones and misses some; the assay was immunoSEQ multiplex PCR. The data contain some 200,000 clones, approximately 80% of them singletons. V was clipped by 0 bases and J by 8 bases; unmatched bases: 3. The CDR3 has 14 residues. CDR1 SGHRS and CDR2 YFSETQ come from the germline V gene. This TCR derives from a woman aged 80 or older with COVID-19, enrolled during active disease. Sequences were obtained from peripheral blood. V and J are TRBV5-1 and TRBJ1-4; 8 nucleotides agree with TRBD1. The CDR3 nucleotides are TGCGCCAGCAGCTTGGGCCGACAGGGGGAAAAACTGTTTTTT. Its translation: CASSLGRQGEKLFF.